The following is a T cell receptor beta chain sequence with its context. Per the original methods: Reference gene primer amplification in the assay estimated nucleated cell counts. The table came from immunoSEQ multiplex PCR; TCRdb's copy has only in-frame clones and leaves some out. V and J calls and clone size are given by that table; D and trimming were obtained from the DNA. The table has some 260,000 clones, 70% to 90% seen once. The data are from a study of blood T cell repertoires in COVID-19. Study overall: The study drew acute and convalescent COVID-19 samples from the United States, Italy and Spain. In each case, the material was cDNA or gDNA derived from T cells, B-cell-depleted T cells, or PBMCs.

CDR3 length: 13 amino acids. V lost 5 bases and J 2 bases, leaving 10 bases between the germline ends. The germline gives CDR1 SGDLS, CDR2 YYNGEE. The receptor was derived from a man at least 80 years old with acute or convalescent COVID-19. The chain carries TRBV9 and TRBJ1-2, with no clear D. Sequencing used peripheral blood. The CDR3 spells CASRNRQNYGYTF. CDR3 in DNA: TGTGCCAGCAGAAACAGACAAAACTATGGCTACACCTTC.